This T cell receptor (beta chain) was sequenced in a study of blood T cell repertoires in COVID-19. Profiling relied on immunoSEQ multiplex PCR, and the TCRdb table lists in-frame clones only, not all of them. The sample includes about 150,000 clones, approximately 90% seen only once; the top ten take approximately 7%. V lost 11 bases to trimming and J lost 0 bases, with 14 bases between them. The CDR3 covers 15 residues. Looked up from germline, CDR1 is SEHNR and CDR2 is FQNEAQ (reference sequence). The cohort comprised adults aged 18 to 89 years residing in about 25 US areas. This rearrangement joins TRBV7-9 to TRBJ1-6; D ambiguous. The TCR originated in a woman between 50 and 59 years old who had recovered from COVID-19. Sequenced input: PBMCs or T cells enriched from blood (not recorded which). In DNA, the CDR3 is TGTGCCGGGGAGGACGGTCTCTCCTATAATTCACCCCTCCACTTT. This gives the protein CAGEDGLSYNSPLHF.